Sequencing of this T cell receptor beta chain was carried out in a study of blood T cell repertoires in COVID-19. Study summary: Acute-phase and convalescent COVID-19 samples originated in the United States, Italy and Spain. The analysed material was cDNA or gDNA that came from T cells, B-cell-depleted T cells, or PBMCs.

This clone came up once. The authors' processing: For nucleated cells, counts were estimated from reference gene primer amplification. Method: immunoSEQ multiplex PCR; TCRdb's copy keeps in-frame clones and lacks some. The DNA was the basis for D and trimming; V, J and clone size are from that table. The sample holds roughly 180,000 clones, approximately 80% seen once. This receptor was identified in a human donor in a cohort sampled during active COVID-19. Sequencing input: peripheral blood.

The CDR3: CSVYTYYGYTF. Written as DNA, the CDR3 is TGCAGCGTATACACCTACTATGGCTACACCTTC. V is TRBV29-1 and J is TRBJ1-2, with D unresolved. Germline CDR1 reads SQVTM; CDR2 reads ANQGSEA. V was shortened by 6 bases and J by 3 bases, with 8 bases between the two germline ends. The CDR3 contains 11 residues.